Following are 5 T cell receptor beta chains from one sample sequenced in a study of T cell responses to AZD1222 COVID-19 vaccine. Clones were sequenced by immunoSEQ multiplex PCR, and TCRdb holds only the in-frame ones, with some missing. The repertoire consists of under 140,000 clones, with 70% to 90% occurring once and the leading ten covering less than 3.5%. The sample was peripheral blood, taken on day 0 of AZD1222 vaccination. These TCRs come from an adult in good health.

The rearrangement links TRBV16 to TRBJ2-7, with 7 positions matching TRBD2. The V gene's germline CDR1 is KGHSY and CDR2 FQNENV. This CDR3 is 13 amino acids long. Trimming removed 1 base from V and 8 bases from J; junction bases left unmatched: 5. CDR3 sequence reads: CASSQYGREKQYF. In nucleotides, the CDR3 is TGTGCCAGCAGCCAATACGGGCGGGAGAAGCAGTACTTC.

The chain combines TRBV18 with TRBJ1-3; a possible D gene is TRBD1 (6 bases). The CDR3 has 15 amino acids. Trimming left V 2 bases short and J 1 base short, with 9 bases between. Per germline, CDR1 KGHSH and CDR2 LQKENI. CDR3 sequence reads: CASSPEQGSGNTIYF. In DNA, the CDR3 is TGTGCCAGCTCACCAGAACAGGGATCTGGAAACACCATATATTTT.

This clone was detected many times. The chain joins TRBV3-1 (or the pseudogene TRBV3-2) to TRBJ2-1; possible D gene TRBD2, 6 bases. The CDR3 length is 14 residues. Germline values: CDR1 LGHDT, CDR2 YNNKEL (reference sequence). Trimming shortened V by 4 bases and J by 9 bases, and 16 bases separated the two germline ends. DNA for the CDR3: TGTGCCAGCAGCCCCGGGACCCTGGGGGGTGAGCAGTTCTTC. It translates to CASSPGTLGGEQFF.

J is TRBJ1-5 and V is TRBV19, with 7 bases lining up with TRBD1. With V trimmed by 6 bases and J by 6 bases, 11 bases remained unmatched. The germline gives CDR1 LNHDA, CDR2 SQIVND (reference sequence). The CDR3 runs 15 residues. The CDR3 nucleotides are TGTGCCAGTAGGACCCGCCGCAGGGGGATTCAGCCCCAGCATTTT. It yields the protein CASRTRRRGIQPQHF.

This clone turned up a few times. This chain joins TRBV27 and TRBJ1-3; D gene unclear. Looked up from germline, CDR1 is MNHEY and CDR2 is SMNVEV (reference sequence). This CDR3 spans 15 amino acids. V was shortened by 0 bases and J by 0 bases, with 6 bases between the two germline ends. The CDR3, as DNA: TGTGCCAGCAGTTTATCGTGGGGCTCTGGAAACACCATATATTTT. Its protein product is CASSLSWGSGNTIYF.